Following are 15 T cell receptor beta chains from one sample sequenced in a study of T-cell memory formation after mild COVID-19. TCRdb re-called the 5' RACE reads through MiXCR, storing one row per CDR3 protein. The table has 380,000 or so distinct CDR3 sequences, approximately 15% seen once; the top ten hold over 20%. The sequenced sample consisted of PBMCs or a T cell subset sorted from them (not recorded which). These receptors came from a man younger than 35 who had mild COVID-19 (a few samples of this study predate the infection). Cell type and time point are not known.

This rearrangement joins TRBV30 to TRBJ2-3, with 8 bases lining up with TRBD2. The CDR3 is 14 amino acids. Trimming took 4 bases from V and 3 from J; bases not matched to a gene: 6. Looked up from germline, CDR1 is GTSNPN and CDR2 is SVGIG (reference sequence). This chain's CDR3 is CAWISGRATDTQYF. The CDR3 DNA reads as TGTGCCTGGATAAGCGGGAGAGCGACAGATACGCAGTATTTT.

Here the CDR3 reads CSVGTAMNTEAFF. In nucleotides, the CDR3 is TGCAGCGTTGGAACTGCGATGAACACTGAAGCTTTCTTT. The chain links TRBV29-1 to TRBJ1-1; no reliable D call. The CDR3 is 13 amino acids. The germline V gene has CDR1 SQVTM and CDR2 ANQGSEA. With 4 bases removed from V and 0 bases from J, the gap between germline ends came to 9 bases.

The chain has TRBV5-1 and TRBJ2-7, with no clear D. Germline-derived CDR1 and CDR2 are SGHRS and YFSETQ. V was cut by 6 bases and J by 0 bases, with 13 bases left in between. This CDR3 comprises 14 residues. Here the CDR3 reads CASNLTPHSYEQYF. CDR3 coding DNA: TGCGCCAGCAACCTGACACCGCACTCCTACGAGCAGTACTTC.

The sample holds a few counts of this clonotype. The rearrangement links TRBV7-2 to TRBJ2-7, with TRBD2 identical over 12 bases. CDR1 is SGHTA and CDR2 is FQGNSA in the germline V gene. V trimming: 5 bases; J trimming: 4 bases; junction bases outside the gene matches: 6. The CDR3 covers 15 residues. This chain's CDR3 is CASSPRTSGVYEQYF. As DNA, the CDR3 is TGTGCCAGCAGCCCGCGGACTAGCGGGGTTTACGAGCAGTACTTC.

This clonotype was seen a handful of times. A much larger clone is a single base away; this may be a read error. This chain connects TRBV5-1 to TRBJ2-2, with 9 bases lining up with TRBD1. Germline V CDR1 and CDR2: SGHRS, YFSETQ. CDR3 length: 15 residues. Trimming cost V 4 bases and J 5 bases; bases outside gene matches: 6. The CDR3 spells CASSQGDRETGELFF. DNA of the CDR3: TGCGCCAGCAGCCAAGGGGACAGGGAGACCGGGGAGCTGTTTTTT.

This clonotype showed up just a few times. The V gene is TRBV4-3, the J gene TRBJ1-2; TRBD1 is a possible D gene (5 bases). With 2 bases removed from V and 6 bases from J, the gap between germline ends came to 10 bases. Germline values: CDR1 LGHNA, CDR2 YSLEER. This CDR3 comprises 13 residues. The CDR3 region has the DNA TGCGCCAGCAGCCAAAGAGGGGACGATGGCTACACCTTC. Translating it yields CASSQRGDDGYTF.

This clonotype showed up just once. The V gene is TRBV19, the J gene TRBJ2-2; 12 bases match TRBD2. The V and J ends lost 3 bases and 0 bases, in that order; junction bases with no gene match: 2. Per the germline V gene, CDR1 is LNHDA and CDR2 is SQIVND (reference sequence). The CDR3 length is 17 residues. CDR3 loop: CASSITSGGPNTGELFF. The CDR3 DNA follows: TGTGCCAGTAGTATTACTAGCGGGGGGCCGAACACCGGGGAGCTGTTTTTT.

This clonotype was detected only a few times. J is TRBJ2-3 and V is TRBV4-3; D perhaps matches TRBD2 (5 bases). CDR1 is LGHNA and CDR2 is YSLEER in the germline V gene. V lost 0 bases to trimming and J lost 2 bases, with 9 bases between them. The length of the CDR3 is 15 residues. CDR3 sequence: CASSQEGRPTDTQYF. The CDR3 coding sequence is TGCGCCAGCAGCCAAGAGGGGAGACCCACAGATACGCAGTATTTT.

This chain links TRBV6-5 with TRBJ1-1; D perhaps matches TRBD1 (5 bases). Germline lookup yields CDR1 MNHEY and CDR2 SVGAGI. This CDR3 has 16 amino acids. The V and J ends lost 0 bases and 5 bases respectively, with 16 bases between them. CDR3: CASSYSNAGLSTEAFF. The CDR3 nucleotides read TGTGCCAGCAGTTACTCGAACGCAGGGTTGAGTACTGAAGCTTTCTTT.

The sample holds many counts of this clonotype. In DNA form, the CDR3 reads TGCAGTGGCTCAGACGGAAGTAGAAACTATGGCTACACCTTC. It is translated as CSGSDGSRNYGYTF. The chain employs TRBV20-1 and TRBJ1-2; D remains ambiguous. This CDR3 spans 14 amino acids. Trimming left V 7 bases short and J 2 bases short, with 17 bases between. Germline CDR1 and CDR2: DFQATT and SNEGSKA (reference sequence).

The chain uses TRBV10-3 and TRBJ2-1; no clear D gene. This CDR3 is 15 amino acids long. V gave up 5 bases and J gave up 5 bases, with 16 bases separating them. Germline V gene data show CDR1 as ENHRY and CDR2 as SYGVKD. CDR3 loop: CAISYPHEGNNEQFF. The CDR3 DNA reads TGTGCCATCAGTTATCCCCACGAAGGGAACAATGAGCAGTTCTTC.

The CDR3 bases are TGTGCCAGCTCACCACGGAAGGGCGGGGGGGCCCCAGATACGCAGTATTTT. Its protein is CASSPRKGGGAPDTQYF. The rearrangement uses TRBV18 and TRBJ2-3, with 9 bases identical to TRBD2. The V gene's germline CDR1 is KGHSH and CDR2 LQKENI. J lost 4 bases, V lost 1 base, and 9 bases had no gene match. The CDR3 consists of 17 residues.

The sample holds a few counts of this clonotype. This chain uses TRBV6-5 with TRBJ2-7, with D uncertain. CDR3 size: 11 residues. Trimming removed 6 bases from V and 7 bases from J, with 10 bases in between. CDR1 and CDR2 from the germline V gene are MNHEY and SVGAGI. The CDR3 coding sequence is TGTGCCAGCAGCGTAATTCCTGAGCAGTACGTC. This gives the protein CASSVIPEQYV.

This clonotype was seen only a few times. The genes are TRBV6-2 or TRBV6-3 and TRBJ2-5, with 11 nucleotides matching TRBD1. CDR1 is MNHEY, CDR2 SVGEGT, per germline. The CDR3 extends over 14 amino acids. V shed 4 bases and J 5 bases; nucleotides not matched to a gene: 3. The DNA for the CDR3 is TGTGCCAGCAGTTGGGGACAGGGGGTGGAGACCCAGTACTTC. This gives the protein CASSWGQGVETQYF.

This clonotype was picked up a small number of times. The V call is TRBV27, the J call TRBJ1-1; TRBD1 is a possible D gene (5 bases). CDR1 is MNHEY and CDR2 is SMNVEV in the germline V gene (reference sequence). The length of the CDR3 is 13 residues. The V and J ends lost 5 bases and 5 bases respectively, with 12 bases between them. In DNA form, the CDR3 reads TGTGCCAGCAGTCGCCCCGGGGGGACTGAAGCTTTCTTT. The encoded protein is CASSRPGGTEAFF.